The rows below give T cell receptor beta chains drawn from one sample of a study of T cell changes during pregnancy in multiple sclerosis. Profiled with immunoSEQ multiplex PCR; TCRdb holds only in-frame clones, not every one. This table has 90,000 to 100,000 clones, about 93% appearing once. The input for sequencing was peripheral blood, taken in the first trimester of pregnancy. The source is a female donor with multiple sclerosis, enrolled in a pregnancy study. CDR3s include the opening cysteine and the closing phenylalanine or tryptophan. A D gene is named only where the DNA matches it firmly. Part of the rows lack a size; the others show once, few, many or a class for expanded clones.

J | V | D | size | CDR3 | DNA
TRBJ1-2 | TRBV5-1 | . | . | CASSSSQGYGYTF | TGCGCCAGCAGCTCATCACAGGGCTATGGCTACACCTTC
TRBJ2-3 | TRBV9 | . | . | CASSNSPYRGTDTQYF | TGTGCCAGCAGCAACTCGCCCTACAGGGGCACAGATACGCAGTATTTT
TRBJ2-1 | TRBV5-4 | . | . | CASSLASPVFEYNEQFF | TGTGCCAGCAGCTTGGCGAGTCCCGTGTTTGAATACAATGAGCAGTTCTTC
TRBJ2-3 | TRBV27 | TRBD2 | . | CASRVGDRTSGGRADTQYF | TGTGCCAGCAGGGTAGGGGATCGGACTAGCGGGGGCCGGGCAGATACGCAGTATTTT
TRBJ2-7 | TRBV7-8 | TRBD2 | . | CASISRGGSYEQYF | TGTGCCAGCATATCGCGGGGGGGTTCCTACGAGCAGTACTTC
TRBJ1-4 | TRBV9 | TRBD1 | . | CASSARGREKLFF | TGTGCCAGCAGCGCCAGGGGGAGGGAAAAACTGTTTTTT
TRBJ1-2 | TRBV5-6 | . | . | CASSGDGMNYGYTF | TGTGCCAGCAGTGGAGACGGAATGAACTATGGCTACACCTTC
TRBJ1-1 | TRBV29-1 | . | . | CSAHTANTEAFF | TGCAGCGCACACACCGCGAACACTGAAGCTTTCTTT
TRBJ2-3 | TRBV19 | . | . | CASKIGGAHTDTQYF | TGTGCCAGTAAGATAGGAGGCGCACACACAGATACGCAGTATTTT
TRBJ1-5 | TRBV4-1 | TRBD1 | . | CASSPRQGGNQPQHF | TGCGCCAGCAGCCCCCGACAGGGGGGCAATCAGCCCCAGCATTTT
TRBJ2-1 | TRBV4-1 | . | . | CASSQGHDNEQFF | TGCGCCAGCAGCCAAGGGCACGACAATGAGCAGTTCTTC
TRBJ1-1 | TRBV9 | TRBD1 | . | CASSVGQGVTEAFF | TGTGCCAGCAGCGTAGGACAGGGAGTCACTGAAGCTTTCTTT
TRBJ1-1 | TRBV19 | . | . | CASSSSVGNTEAFF | TGTGCCAGTAGTTCCAGCGTGGGGAACACTGAAGCTTTCTTT
TRBJ1-1 | TRBV15 | . | . | CATSRPQGDTAAQDAAFF | TGTGCCACCAGCAGGCCTCAAGGGGACACGGCAGCTCAAGATGCGGCTTTCTTT
TRBJ1-2 | TRBV5-8 | . | . | CASSLRENYGYTF | TGTGCCAGCAGCTTGCGGGAGAACTATGGCTACACCTTC
TRBJ1-1 | TRBV2 | TRBD1 | . | CASSETGITEAFF | TGTGCCAGCAGCGAGACAGGGATCACTGAAGCTTTCTTT
TRBJ1-1 | TRBV7-9 | . | . | CASSLPQGMNTEAFF | TGTGCCAGCAGCTTACCACAGGGTATGAACACTGAAGCTTTCTTT
TRBJ2-2 | TRBV7-2 | . | . | CASSLGPSNTGELFF | TGTGCCAGCAGCTTAGGGCCTTCGAACACCGGGGAGCTGTTTTTT
TRBJ1-5 | TRBV6-1 | . | . | CASSEARVGGNQPQHF | TGTGCCAGCAGTGAAGCGCGAGTGGGCGGCAATCAGCCCCAGCATTTT
TRBJ1-2 | TRBV6-6 | . | . | CASSYEGTNYGYTF | TGTGCCAGCAGTTACGAGGGGACAAACTATGGCTACACCTTC
TRBJ1-4 | TRBV15 | TRBD1 | . | CATSPNGGQGEKLFF | TGTGCCACCAGCCCCAATGGGGGACAGGGGGAAAAACTGTTTTTT
TRBJ2-5 | TRBV7-9 | TRBD2 | few | CASSFNLAGKETQYF | TGTGCCAGCAGCTTTAATCTAGCGGGGAAAGAGACCCAGTACTTC
TRBJ1-1 | TRBV6-1 | . | . | CASSLQGAGTEAFF | TGTGCCAGCAGTTTACAGGGCGCGGGCACTGAAGCTTTCTTT
TRBJ2-1 | TRBV9 | . | . | CASSYPHSSYNEQFF | TGTGCCAGCTCATACCCCCATAGTTCCTACAATGAGCAGTTCTTC
TRBJ2-7 | TRBV29-1 | . | . | CSVGRRLTGSYEQYF | TGCAGCGTTGGACGAAGACTGACGGGGTCCTACGAGCAGTACTTC
TRBJ2-5 | TRBV9 | TRBD2 | . | CASSVPRGVAGDQETQYF | TGTGCCAGCAGCGTACCCCGTGGGGTAGCGGGGGACCAAGAGACCCAGTACTTC
TRBJ2-2 | TRBV7-2 | TRBD2 | . | CASSSGGGLTGELFF | TGTGCCAGCAGCTCCGGCGGGGGGTTAACCGGGGAGCTGTTTTTT
TRBJ1-6 | TRBV6-1 | . | . | CASRTGQGRDSPLHF | TGTGCCAGCAGAACTGGGCAGGGGAGAGATTCACCCCTCCACTTT
TRBJ2-4 | TRBV6-1 | . | . | CASSDSGRKGKNIQYF | TGTGCCAGCAGTGATTCGGGGAGAAAGGGCAAAAACATTCAGTACTTC
TRBJ1-6 | TRBV28 | TRBD1 | . | CASRTGGTYNSPLHF | TGTGCCAGCAGAACAGGGGGAACCTATAATTCACCCCTCCACTTT
TRBJ2-5 | TRBV5-1 | . | once | CASSYTPGSQETQYF | TGCGCCAGCAGTTACACTCCGGGATCACAAGAGACCCAGTACTTC
TRBJ2-3 | TRBV30 | . | . | CAWSVGSSTQYF | TGTGCCTGGAGTGTAGGGAGTAGTACGCAGTATTTT
TRBJ1-3 | TRBV30 | . | . | CAWTVREKAGNTIYF | TGTGCCTGGACTGTCAGGGAAAAGGCTGGAAACACCATATATTTT
TRBJ1-1 | TRBV29-1 | . | . | CSVHWTAAAFF | TGCAGCGTCCATTGGACAGCCGCAGCTTTCTTT
TRBJ2-5 | TRBV7-2 | TRBD1 | . | CASSLGSQGAGETQYF | TGTGCCAGCAGCTTAGGCTCGCAGGGGGCGGGAGAGACCCAGTACTTC
TRBJ2-7 | TRBV4-2 | . | . | CASSQEKHPSYEQYF | TGTGCCAGCAGCCAAGAGAAGCACCCTTCCTACGAGCAGTACTTC
TRBJ1-2 | TRBV7-6 | . | . | CASSSGGQNYGYTF | TGTGCCAGCAGCTCGGGGGGGCAGAACTATGGCTACACCTTC
TRBJ2-3 | TRBV5-1 | . | . | CASSMSGGGTDTQYF | TGCGCCAGCAGCATGTCGGGCGGGGGCACAGATACGCAGTATTTT
TRBJ1-2 | TRBV7-9 | TRBD1 | once | CASSYEALTGDYGYTF | TGTGCCAGCAGCTACGAGGCGCTGACAGGGGATTATGGCTACACCTTC
TRBJ1-3 | TRBV7-3 | . | . | CASSLTSWGNTIYF | TGTGCCAGCAGCTTAACCAGTTGGGGAAACACCATATATTTT
TRBJ2-7 | TRBV19 | . | . | CARNRSKRSYEQYF | TGTGCCAGGAACAGGTCTAAAAGGTCCTACGAGCAGTACTTC
TRBJ2-1 | TRBV30 | TRBD2 | few | CAWRGKRGDNEQFF | TGTGCCTGGAGAGGGAAGCGGGGTGACAATGAGCAGTTCTTC
TRBJ2-2 | TRBV5-4 | . | once | CASSSTPQGRGTGELFF | TGTGCCAGCAGCTCGACTCCACAGGGTCGGGGCACCGGGGAGCTGTTTTTT
TRBJ2-7 | TRBV19 | . | . | CASSRSGWADEQYF | TGTGCCAGTAGTAGGTCGGGGTGGGCCGACGAGCAGTACTTC
TRBJ1-2 | TRBV27 | . | . | CASSLTGGAQGYTF | TGTGCCAGCAGTTTAACGGGGGGCGCCCAAGGCTACACCTTC
TRBJ1-4 | TRBV29-1 | . | . | CSVEARGGEKLFF | TGCAGCGTCGAGGCCAGGGGAGGGGAAAAACTGTTTTTT
TRBJ1-2 | TRBV29-1 | TRBD1 | . | CSVDWATGDPYGYTF | TGCAGCGTTGATTGGGCGACAGGGGATCCTTATGGCTACACCTTC
TRBJ2-6 | TRBV13 | TRBD1 | once | CASSAQTGFFSGANVLTF | TGTGCCAGCAGCGCACAGACAGGGTTCTTCTCTGGGGCCAACGTCCTGACTTTC
TRBJ1-2 | TRBV2 | TRBD1 | many | CASRGQPPNYGYTF | TGTGCCAGCCGGGGACAGCCTCCTAACTATGGCTACACCTTC